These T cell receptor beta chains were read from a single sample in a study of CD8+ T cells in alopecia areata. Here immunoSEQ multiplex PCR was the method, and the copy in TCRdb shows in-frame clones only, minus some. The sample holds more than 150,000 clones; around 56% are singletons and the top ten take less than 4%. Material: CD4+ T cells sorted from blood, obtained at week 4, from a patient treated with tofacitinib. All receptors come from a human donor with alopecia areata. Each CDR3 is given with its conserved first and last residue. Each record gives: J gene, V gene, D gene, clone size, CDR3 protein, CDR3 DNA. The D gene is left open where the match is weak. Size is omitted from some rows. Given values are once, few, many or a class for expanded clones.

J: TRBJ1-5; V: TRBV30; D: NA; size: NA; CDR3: CAWSVGYSGAGNQPQHF; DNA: TGTGCCTGGAGTGTAGGTTATTCGGGGGCGGGCAATCAGCCCCAGCATTTT
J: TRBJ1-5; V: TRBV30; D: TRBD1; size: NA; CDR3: CAWSTGQGNQPQHF; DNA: TGTGCCTGGAGTACGGGACAGGGCAATCAGCCCCAGCATTTT
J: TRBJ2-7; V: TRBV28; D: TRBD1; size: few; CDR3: CASSLRDRSGYF; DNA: TGTGCCAGCAGCCTCCGGGACAGGTCCGGGTACTTC
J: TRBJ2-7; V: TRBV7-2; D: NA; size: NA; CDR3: CASSLEGPSYEQYF; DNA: TGTGCCAGCAGCTTAGAAGGGCCCTCCTACGAGCAGTACTTC
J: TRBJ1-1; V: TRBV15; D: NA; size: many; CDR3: CATSREGGFTEAFF; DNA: TGTGCCACCAGCAGAGAGGGGGGGTTCACTGAAGCTTTCTTT
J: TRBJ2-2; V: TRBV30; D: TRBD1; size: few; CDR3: CAWSVPIQGSAGELFF; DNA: TGTGCCTGGAGTGTACCAATACAGGGGAGTGCCGGGGAGCTGTTTTTT
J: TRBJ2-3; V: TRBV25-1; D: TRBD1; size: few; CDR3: CASSAGQGARDTQYF; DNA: TGTGCCAGCAGTGCCGGACAGGGGGCGAGAGATACGCAGTATTTT
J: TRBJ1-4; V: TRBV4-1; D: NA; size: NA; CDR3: CASSQVTTNEKLFF; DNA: TGCGCCAGCAGCCAAGTAACAACTAATGAAAAACTGTTTTTT
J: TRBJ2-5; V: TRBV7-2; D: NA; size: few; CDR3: CASSLRGETQYF; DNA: TGTGCCAGCAGCTTACGTGGAGAGACCCAGTACTTC
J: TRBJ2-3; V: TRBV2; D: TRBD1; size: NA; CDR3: CASSGTGEKYF; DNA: TGTGCCAGCAGCGGGACAGGGGAGAAGTATTTT
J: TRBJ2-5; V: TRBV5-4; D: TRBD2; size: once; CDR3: CASSLYGGAGETQYF; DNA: TGTGCCAGCAGCTTGTACGGGGGGGCCGGAGAGACCCAGTACTTC
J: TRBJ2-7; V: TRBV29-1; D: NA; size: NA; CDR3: CSVVRPGSGNSYEQYF; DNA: TGCAGCGTTGTAAGGCCAGGTTCAGGGAACTCCTACGAGCAGTACTTC
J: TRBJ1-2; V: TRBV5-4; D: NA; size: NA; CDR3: CASSTPDRFDYGYTF; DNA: TGTGCCAGCAGCACCCCTGACAGGTTTGACTATGGCTACACCTTC
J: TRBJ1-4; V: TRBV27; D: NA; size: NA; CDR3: CASSSGDTKYEKLFF; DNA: TGTGCCAGCAGTTCTGGGGACACGAAATATGAAAAACTGTTTTTT
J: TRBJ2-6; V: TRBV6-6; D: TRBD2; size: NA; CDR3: CASSGGGSGANVLTF; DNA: TGTGCCAGCAGTGGGGGGGGCTCTGGGGCCAACGTCCTGACTTTC
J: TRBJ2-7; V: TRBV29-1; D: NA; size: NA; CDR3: CSAAVPGALVDEQYF; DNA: TGCAGCGCCGCGGTTCCCGGGGCCCTAGTCGACGAGCAGTACTTC
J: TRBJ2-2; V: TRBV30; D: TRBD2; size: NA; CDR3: CAWTQRGFGELFF; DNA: TGTGCCTGGACTCAGCGGGGTTTCGGGGAGCTGTTTTTT
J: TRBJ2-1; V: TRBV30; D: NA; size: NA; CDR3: CAWSVRGGAGYNEQFF; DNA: TGTGCCTGGAGTGTACGAGGGGGGGCTGGTTACAATGAGCAGTTCTTC
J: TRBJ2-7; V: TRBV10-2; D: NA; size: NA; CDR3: CASSERPATYEQYF; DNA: TGCGCCAGCAGTGAAAGACCCGCGACCTACGAGCAGTACTTC
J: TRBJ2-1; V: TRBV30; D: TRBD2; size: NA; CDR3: CAWSGKGRASNEQFF; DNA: TGTGCCTGGAGTGGTAAGGGGAGGGCGAGCAATGAGCAGTTCTTC
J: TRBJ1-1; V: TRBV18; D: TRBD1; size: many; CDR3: CASLQGLNTEAFF; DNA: TGTGCCAGTTTACAGGGGTTGAACACTGAAGCTTTCTTT
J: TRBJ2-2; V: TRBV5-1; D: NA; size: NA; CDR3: CASSLEAANTGELFF; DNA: TGCGCCAGCAGCTTGGAGGCGGCCAACACCGGGGAGCTGTTTTTT
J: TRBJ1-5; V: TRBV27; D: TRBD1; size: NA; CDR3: CASSRRAWDRPNQPQHF; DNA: TGTGCCAGCAGCCGCCGCGCCTGGGACAGACCAAATCAGCCCCAGCATTTT
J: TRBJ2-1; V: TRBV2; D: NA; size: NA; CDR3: CAGAARGYNEQFF; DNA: TGTGCCGGGGCGGCCCGGGGCTACAATGAGCAGTTCTTC
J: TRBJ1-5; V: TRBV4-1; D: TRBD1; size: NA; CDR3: CASSQPYRGDSNQPQHF; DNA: TGCGCCAGCAGCCAGCCCTACAGGGGGGATAGCAATCAGCCCCAGCATTTT
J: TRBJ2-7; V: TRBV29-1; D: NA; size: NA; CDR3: CSVQYGDEQYF; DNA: TGCAGCGTTCAATACGGGGACGAGCAGTACTTC
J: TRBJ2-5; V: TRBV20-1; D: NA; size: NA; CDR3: CSARTEETQYF; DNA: TGCAGTGCCCGGACAGAAGAGACCCAGTACTTC
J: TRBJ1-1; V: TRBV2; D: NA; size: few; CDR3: CASSEFLVQGKAFF; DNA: TGTGCCAGCAGTGAATTTTTAGTCCAGGGAAAAGCTTTCTTT
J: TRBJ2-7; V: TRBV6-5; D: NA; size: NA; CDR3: CASSYSAQREQYF; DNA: TGTGCCAGCAGTTACTCGGCACAGCGCGAGCAGTACTTC
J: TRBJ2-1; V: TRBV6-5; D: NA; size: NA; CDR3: CASRPQGTKHNEQFF; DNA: TGTGCCAGCAGACCCCAGGGCACGAAACACAATGAGCAGTTCTTC
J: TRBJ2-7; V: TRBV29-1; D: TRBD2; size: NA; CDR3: CSVAVSSGGTYEQYF; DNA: TGCAGCGTCGCGGTCTCATCGGGGGGAACCTACGAGCAGTACTTC
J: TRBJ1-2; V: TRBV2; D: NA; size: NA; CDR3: CASSGTASYGYTF; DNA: TGTGCCAGCAGTGGGACAGCGTCTTATGGCTACACCTTC
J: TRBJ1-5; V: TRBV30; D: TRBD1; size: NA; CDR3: CAWSRDRNQPQHF; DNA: TGTGCCTGGAGTCGGGACAGAAATCAGCCCCAGCATTTT
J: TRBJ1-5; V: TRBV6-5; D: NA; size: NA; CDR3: CASGRSSNQPQHF; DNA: TGTGCCAGCGGACGAAGTTCGAATCAGCCCCAGCATTTT
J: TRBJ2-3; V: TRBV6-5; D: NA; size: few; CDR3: CASSYSPGQADTQYF; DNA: TGTGCCAGCAGTTACTCGCCGGGGCAGGCAGATACGCAGTATTTT
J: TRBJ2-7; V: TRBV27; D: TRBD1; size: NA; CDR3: CASSSRQGPYEQYF; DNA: TGTGCCAGCAGTTCCCGACAGGGGCCCTACGAGCAGTACTTC
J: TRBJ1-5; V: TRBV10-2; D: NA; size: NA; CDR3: CASSESKVNQPQHF; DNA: TGCGCCAGCAGTGAGTCGAAGGTCAATCAGCCCCAGCATTTT
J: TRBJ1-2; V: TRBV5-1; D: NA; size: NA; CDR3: CASRFGRSYGYTF; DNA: TGCGCCAGCAGATTCGGACGGAGCTATGGCTACACCTTC
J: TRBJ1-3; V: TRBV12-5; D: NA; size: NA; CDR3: CASGLVPGDTIYF; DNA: TGTGCTAGTGGTTTGGTACCGGGCGACACCATATATTTT
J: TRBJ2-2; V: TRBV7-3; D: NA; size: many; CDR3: CASSLRPNTGELFF; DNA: TGTGCCAGCAGCCTACGTCCAAACACCGGGGAGCTGTTTTTT
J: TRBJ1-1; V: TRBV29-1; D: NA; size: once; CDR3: CSVEALKMNTEAFF; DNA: TGCAGCGTTGAAGCCCTTAAGATGAACACTGAAGCTTTCTTT
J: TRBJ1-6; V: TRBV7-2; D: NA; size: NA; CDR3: CASSSRPNSRNNSPLHF; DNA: TGTGCCAGCAGCTCCAGACCGAATTCAAGAAATAATTCACCCCTCCACTTT